Presented here are 19 T cell receptor beta chains from one specimen sequenced in a study of T cell repertoires in cytomegalovirus infection. These receptors' antigens are unknown. TCRdb re-derived calls from the reads in MiXCR, one entry per CDR3 protein. Among 680,000 or so distinct CDR3 sequences listed, 30% to 35% were seen once. The sample was cultured PBMCs, taken from culture after CMV antigen stimulation. The receptors here all came from a human donor in good health (CMV status not recorded). Some clones in this sample may be carry-over from other donors' samples.

This clonotype was seen a few times. The rearrangement uses TRBV7-2 and TRBJ2-1; weak D call: TRBD1 (6 bases). Germline V lookup: CDR1 SGHTA, CDR2 FQGNSA. V gave up 5 bases and J gave up 9 bases, with 11 bases separating them. The CDR3 runs to 12 residues. The CDR3 nucleotides read TGTGCCAGCAGCAGCACAGGGAGTGAGCAGTTCTTC. Translating gives CASSSTGSEQFF.

The rearrangement joins TRBV11-2 to TRBJ2-5; 12 bases line up with TRBD2. The germline CDR1 and CDR2 sequences are SGHAT and FQNNGV. V shed 1 base, J shed 8 bases, and the junction held 2 bases outside the gene matches. The CDR3 runs to 14 residues. This CDR3 reads CASSLGLAGVTQYF. DNA of the CDR3: TGTGCCAGCAGCTTAGGACTAGCGGGGGTTACCCAGTACTTC.

The chain carries TRBV18 and TRBJ2-3; D possibly matches TRBD1 or TRBD2 (5 bases each). With 0 bases removed from V and 4 bases from J, the gap between germline ends came to 14 bases. CDR3 length: 16 amino acids. Germline V gene lookup returns CDR1 KGHSH and CDR2 LQKENI. CDR3 loop: CASSPPGPTASDTQYF. Here the CDR3 DNA reads TGTGCCAGCTCACCACCGGGACCAACCGCATCAGATACGCAGTATTTT.

The chain links TRBV7-2 to TRBJ2-1; the match to TRBD1 covers 10 bases. The V segment lost 9 bases and the J segment 6 bases; nucleotides outside the gene matches: 8. The CDR3 spans 14 residues. Germline CDR1 is SGHTA and CDR2 is FQGNSA. The CDR3 spells CASVPGQGFNEQFF. Written as DNA, the CDR3 is TGTGCCAGTGTGCCGGGACAGGGGTTCAATGAGCAGTTCTTC.

The chain combines TRBV10-3 with TRBJ2-7; D possibly corresponds to TRBD2 (5 bases). This CDR3 has 13 residues. CDR1 and CDR2 from the germline V gene are ENHRY and SYGVKD. Between the trimmed V and J ends, which lost 11 bases and 5 bases, there was a span of 19 bases. CDR3 in amino acids: CASSPGSVNEQYF. The CDR3 coding sequence is TGTGCCTCCTCCCCGGGAAGTGTGAACGAGCAGTACTTC.

The chain is built from TRBV12-3 or TRBV12-4 and TRBJ1-5; D not certain. CDR3 length: 14 amino acids. V was cut by 7 bases and J by 6 bases, with 16 bases left in between. The CDR3 spells CASNTGGAAQPQHF. The CDR3 coding sequence is TGTGCCAGCAATACGGGAGGCGCGGCTCAGCCCCAGCATTTT.

This chain links TRBV7-7 with TRBJ2-7; no clear D gene. The CDR3 length is 13 residues. Germline values: CDR1 SSHAT, CDR2 FNYEAQ (reference sequence). Trimming stripped 2 bases from V and 6 bases from J, with 11 bases between. The DNA for the CDR3 is TGTGCCAGCAGCTTATCATTGGCTGGCGAGCAGTACTTC. This gives the protein CASSLSLAGEQYF.

The chain couples TRBV6-2 or TRBV6-3 to TRBJ1-6; TRBD1 might be the D (6 bases). CDR1 MNHEY and CDR2 SVGEGT come from the germline V gene. This CDR3 has 15 residues. Trimming stripped 0 bases from V and 7 bases from J, with 10 bases between. This CDR3 is CASSYSGQKNSPLHF. The CDR3 nucleotides are TGTGCCAGCAGTTACTCCGGACAGAAAAATTCACCCCTCCACTTT.

In its sample, this clonotype was seen a few times. The chain joins TRBV7-6 to TRBJ2-3, with a weak D call TRBD2 (6 bases). Trimming stripped 4 bases from V and 6 bases from J, with 17 bases between. The CDR3 spans 15 residues. Germline V gene data show CDR1 as SGHVS and CDR2 as FNYEAQ. CDR3: CASSYGAGFSDTQYF. The CDR3 region has the DNA TGTGCCAGCAGCTATGGGGCGGGATTTTCCGATACGCAGTATTTT.

The genes are TRBV4-2 and TRBJ1-2, with D perhaps matching TRBD1 (5 bases). Trimming pared 2 bases from V and 8 bases from J, leaving 18 bases between. This CDR3 is 15 amino acids long. Germline-derived CDR1 and CDR2 are LGHNA and YNFKEQ. CDR3 sequence: CASSQPARAGGGYTF. In DNA, the CDR3 is TGTGCCAGCAGCCAACCCGCCAGGGCAGGAGGCGGCTACACCTTC.

The CDR3 loop reads CASSRRQGGALNEKLFF. CDR3 nucleotide sequence: TGTGCCAGTAGTAGAAGACAGGGTGGGGCTCTTAATGAAAAACTGTTTTTT. The V call is TRBV19, the J call TRBJ1-4; the match to TRBD1 covers 7 bases. J lost 4 bases, V lost 4 bases, and 12 bases had no gene match. The CDR3 extends over 17 amino acids. Germline loops: CDR1 LNHDA, CDR2 SQIVND (reference sequence).

This clonotype was seen more than once but under ten times. The chain employs TRBV7-2 and TRBJ2-1; D gene uncertain. The germline CDR1 and CDR2 sequences are SGHTA and FQGNSA. V was clipped by 5 bases and J by 8 bases, with 13 bases between them. This CDR3 spans 13 amino acids. The CDR3 DNA reads as TGTGCCAGCAGCAAAATGGGATTCCATGAGCAGTTCTTC. Its translation: CASSKMGFHEQFF. Full variable domain (missing parts from reference TRBV7-2 and TRBJ2-1): GAGVSQSPSNKVTEKGKDVELRCDPISGHTALYWYRQSLGQGLEFLIYFQGNSAPDKSGLPSDRFSAERTGGSVSTLTIQRTQQEDSAVYLCASSKMGFHEQFFGPGTRLTVL.

This clonotype was found a few times. The chain has TRBV15 and TRBJ2-7; TRBD1 matches 12 bases. The CDR3 spans 15 residues. The germline CDR1 and CDR2 sequences are LNHNV and YYDKDF (reference sequence). The V and J ends lost 1 base and 5 bases, in that order; junction bases with no gene match: 3. The CDR3 protein is CATSRGRDRGHEQYF. The CDR3, as DNA: TGTGCCACCAGCAGAGGACGGGACAGGGGGCACGAGCAGTACTTC. The full variable domain, completed using reference TRBV15 and TRBJ2-7, is DAMVIQNPRYQVTQFGKPVTLSCSQTLNHNVMYWYQQKSSQAPKLLFHYYDKDFNNEADTPDNFQSRRPNTSFCFLDIRSPGLGDTAMYLCATSRGRDRGHEQYFGPGTRLTVT.

Notes on this clonotype: This clone may be a read error of a much larger clone one base away. The V gene is TRBV7-6, the J gene TRBJ1-2; the match to TRBD1 covers 9 bases. V shed 4 bases and J 7 bases; nucleotides not matched to a gene: 10. The germline V gene has CDR1 SGHVS and CDR2 FNYEAQ. CDR3 length equals 15 residues. The CDR3 sequence is CASSSDGQGYSGYTF. Here the CDR3 DNA reads TGTGCCAGCAGCTCAGACGGACAGGGGTATTCTGGCTACACCTTC. Variable domain in full (rest from reference TRBV7-6 and TRBJ1-2): GAGVSQSPRYKVTKRGQDVALRCDPISGHVSLYWYRQALGQGPEFLTYFNYEAQQDKSGLPNDRFSAERPEGSISTLTIQRTEQRDSAMYRCASSSDGQGYSGYTFGSGTRLTVV.

This clonotype occurred a few times. This chain uses TRBV27 with TRBJ1-2; D is unclear. CDR3 size: 13 residues. Germline loops: CDR1 MNHEY, CDR2 SMNVEV (reference sequence). The V end was cut by 4 bases, the J end by 2 bases, with 8 bases between. CDR3 sequence: CASSSRANYGYTF. The DNA of the CDR3 is TGTGCCAGCAGTTCCCGGGCCAACTATGGCTACACCTTC.

The chain carries TRBV6-1 and TRBJ1-2; a weak D match, TRBD1 (5 bases). CDR1 MNHNS and CDR2 SASEGT come from the germline V gene. This CDR3 region has 16 residues. Trimming left V 6 bases short and J 0 bases short, with 17 bases between. The CDR3 nucleotides are TGTGCCAGCAGGGACCGAGTAGGGGTCACTAACTATGGCTACACCTTC. Translating gives CASRDRVGVTNYGYTF.

This clonotype has ten or more counts. The chain uses TRBV4-2 and TRBJ2-7; 9 bases line up with TRBD2. J lost 2 bases, V lost 4 bases, and 3 bases had no gene match. This CDR3 is 14 amino acids long. Germline CDR1 is LGHNA and CDR2 is YNFKEQ. CDR3 sequence reads: CASSPERGAYEQYF. CDR3 in DNA: TGTGCCAGCAGCCCGGAGCGGGGGGCCTACGAGCAGTACTTC.

This clonotype has just a few counts. The V gene is TRBV27, the J gene TRBJ2-7; 7 nucleotides agree with TRBD1. V trimming: 6 bases; J trimming: 2 bases; junction bases outside the gene matches: 7. This CDR3 spans 14 amino acids. Germline CDR1 MNHEY, CDR2 SMNVEV (reference sequence). CDR3 sequence: CASSTTDRAYEQYF. CDR3 coding DNA: TGTGCCAGCAGCACGACCGACAGGGCCTACGAGCAGTACTTC.

The rearrangement uses TRBV7-4 and TRBJ1-1; D is unclear. CDR3 size: 12 residues. The V gene's germline CDR1 is SGHVT and CDR2 SQSDAQ. Between the trimmed V and J ends, which lost 5 bases and 7 bases, there was a span of 11 bases. The CDR3 nucleotides read TGTGCCAGCAGCACCCCCGGCGTTGAAGCTTTCTTT. Translation gives CASSTPGVEAFF.